The clone carrying this TCR beta chain was picked up a small number of times. Its antigen is not identified. This entry belongs to a study of T-cell memory formation after mild COVID-19. Whole-study context: TCR clusters showed largely donor specificity. Study observations and caveats: Contracting clones from day 15 to 85 had balanced CD4/CD8; later expanders favoured CD4+.

5'RACE, which relied on constant-segment primers, yielded TCR alpha and TCR beta cDNA libraries carrying sample barcodes and UMIs. TCRdb fed the 5' RACE reads into MiXCR, producing one record per CDR3 protein. Seen here are roughly 48,000 distinct CDR3 sequences, 27% observed once, and the top ten hold around 44%. The CDR3 loop spans 13 amino acids. CDR1 is MGHRA and CDR2 is YSYEKL in the germline V gene. Trimming removed 0 bases at V and 7 bases at J, with 7 bases between. The clonotype was recovered from a man between 18 and 29 years old who had mild COVID-19 (a few samples of this study predate the infection). Cell type and time point are not known. Sequenced: PBMCs or a T cell subset sorted from them (not recorded which). The chain uses TRBV4-1 and TRBJ1-5; D is unresolved. The CDR3 DNA sequence: TGCGCCAGCAGCCAAGATGAGGGACAGCCCCAGCATTTT. Protein: CASSQDEGQPQHF.